This T cell receptor beta chain is from a study of blood T cell repertoires in COVID-19. At the level of the study: The United States, Italy and Spain provided the acute and convalescent COVID-19 samples. T cells, B-cell-depleted T cells, or PBMCs supplied cDNA or gDNA.

Trimming at V came to 3 bases and at J to 0 bases, leaving 5 bases not matched to a gene. Germline lookup yields CDR1 SGDLS and CDR2 YYNGEE. This CDR3 region has 16 residues. Two negative PCRs, clearance, or symptom resolution were required of recovered Cohort 3 donors. The protocol was immunoSEQ multiplex PCR, while the TCRdb copy is restricted to in-frame clones and leaves out a portion. Here the sample spans approximately 300,000 clones, roughly nine tenths being singletons. Sequencing was performed on PBMCs or T cells enriched from blood (not recorded which). The gene calls are TRBV9 and TRBJ2-4; 8 nucleotides align to TRBD1. This clonotype was obtained from a woman aged 25 to 39 who had recovered from COVID-19. CDR3 sequence reads: CASSDGQGEAKNIQYF. The CDR3 DNA reads as TGTGCCAGCAGCGATGGACAGGGAGAAGCCAAAAACATTCAGTACTTC.